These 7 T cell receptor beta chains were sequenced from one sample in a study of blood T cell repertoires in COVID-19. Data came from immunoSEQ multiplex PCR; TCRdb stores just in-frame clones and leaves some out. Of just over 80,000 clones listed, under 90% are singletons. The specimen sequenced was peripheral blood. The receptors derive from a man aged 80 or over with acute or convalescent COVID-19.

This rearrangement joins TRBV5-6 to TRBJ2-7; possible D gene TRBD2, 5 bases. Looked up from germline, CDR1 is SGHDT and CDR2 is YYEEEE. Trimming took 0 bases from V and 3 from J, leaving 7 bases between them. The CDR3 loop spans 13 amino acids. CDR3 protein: CASSLVEGYEQYF. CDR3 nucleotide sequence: TGTGCCAGCAGCTTGGTCGAGGGCTACGAGCAGTACTTC.

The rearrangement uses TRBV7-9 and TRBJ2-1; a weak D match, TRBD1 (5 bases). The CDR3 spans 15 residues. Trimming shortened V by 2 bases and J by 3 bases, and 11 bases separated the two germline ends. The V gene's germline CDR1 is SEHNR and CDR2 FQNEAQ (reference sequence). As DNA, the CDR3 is TGTGCCAGCAGCTTAATCGGACACCGCTACAATGAGCAGTTCTTC. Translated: CASSLIGHRYNEQFF.

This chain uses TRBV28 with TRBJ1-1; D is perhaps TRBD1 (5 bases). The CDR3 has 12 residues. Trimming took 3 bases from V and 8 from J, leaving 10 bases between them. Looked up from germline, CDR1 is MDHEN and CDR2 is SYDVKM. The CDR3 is CASSFMYREAFF. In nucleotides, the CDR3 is TGTGCCAGCAGTTTTATGTACAGGGAAGCTTTCTTT. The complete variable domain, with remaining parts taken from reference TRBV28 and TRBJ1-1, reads DVKVTQSSRYLVKRTGEKVFLECVQDMDHENMFWYRQDPGLGLRLIYFSYDVKMKEKGDIPEGYSVSREKKERFSLILESASTNQTSMYLCASSFMYREAFFGQGTRLTVV.

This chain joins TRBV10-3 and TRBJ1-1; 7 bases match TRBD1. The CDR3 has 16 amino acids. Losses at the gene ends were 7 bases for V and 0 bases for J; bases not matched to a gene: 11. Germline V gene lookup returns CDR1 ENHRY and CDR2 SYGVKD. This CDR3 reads CAIKPIDRDMNTEAFF. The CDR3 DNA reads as TGTGCCATCAAACCCATCGACAGGGACATGAACACTGAAGCTTTCTTT.

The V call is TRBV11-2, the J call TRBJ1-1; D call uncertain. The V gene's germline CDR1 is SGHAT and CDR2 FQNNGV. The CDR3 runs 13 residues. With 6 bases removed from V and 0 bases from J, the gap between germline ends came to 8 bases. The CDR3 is CASSYQMNTEAFF. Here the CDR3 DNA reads TGTGCCAGCAGTTACCAGATGAACACTGAAGCTTTCTTT. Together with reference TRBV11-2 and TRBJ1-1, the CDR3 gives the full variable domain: EAGVAQSPRYKIIEKRQSVAFWCNPISGHATLYWYQQILGQGPKLLIQFQNNGVVDDSQLPKDRFSAERLKGVDSTLKIQPAKLEDSAVYLCASSYQMNTEAFFGQGTRLTVV.

The CDR3 nucleotides are TGTGCCAGCAGTACAGGGAATAATCAGCCCCAGCATTTT. Amino acid sequence: CASSTGNNQPQHF. The chain carries TRBV6-5 and TRBJ1-5; the D gene is possibly TRBD1 (6 bases). CDR1 MNHEY and CDR2 SVGAGI come from the germline V gene. CDR3 length equals 13 residues. Trimming cost V 5 bases and J 4 bases, with 9 bases left between them.

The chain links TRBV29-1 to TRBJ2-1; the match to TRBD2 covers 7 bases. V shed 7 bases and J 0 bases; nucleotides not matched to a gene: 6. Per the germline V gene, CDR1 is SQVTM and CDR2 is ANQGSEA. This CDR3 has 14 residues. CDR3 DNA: TGCAGCGGGCACGGGACTACCTCCTACAATGAGCAGTTCTTC. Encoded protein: CSGHGTTSYNEQFF.